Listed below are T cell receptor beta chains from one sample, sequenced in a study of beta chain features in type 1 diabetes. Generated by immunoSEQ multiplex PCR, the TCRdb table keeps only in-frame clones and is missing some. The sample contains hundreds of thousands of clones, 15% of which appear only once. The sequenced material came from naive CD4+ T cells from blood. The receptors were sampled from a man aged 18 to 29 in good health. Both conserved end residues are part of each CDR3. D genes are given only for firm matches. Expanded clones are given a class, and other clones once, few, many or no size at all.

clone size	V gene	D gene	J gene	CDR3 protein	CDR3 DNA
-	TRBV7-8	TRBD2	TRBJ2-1	CASSRGLAGGGRSEQFF	TGTGCCAGCAGCCGTGGACTAGCGGGAGGGGGTAGAAGTGAGCAGTTCTTC
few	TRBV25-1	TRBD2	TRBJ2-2	CASSALAGGTGELFF	TGTGCCAGCAGCGCACTAGCGGGAGGGACCGGGGAGCTGTTTTTT
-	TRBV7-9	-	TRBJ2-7	CASSLGQQSYEQYF	TGTGCCAGCAGCTTAGGACAGCAGAGCTACGAGCAGTACTTC
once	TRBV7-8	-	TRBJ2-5	CASSLTGPQETQYF	TGTGCCAGCAGCTTAACGGGACCCCAAGAGACCCAGTACTTC
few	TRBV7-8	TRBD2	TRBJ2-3	CASSLGLAGGTSTDTQYF	TGTGCCAGCAGCCTCGGACTAGCGGGAGGTACTAGCACAGATACGCAGTATTTT
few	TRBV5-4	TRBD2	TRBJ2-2	CASSLTSGGPGELFF	TGTGCCAGCAGCTTGACTAGCGGGGGCCCTGGGGAGCTGTTTTTT
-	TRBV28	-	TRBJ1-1	CASSSPGEGVTEAFF	TGTGCCAGCAGTTCCCCCGGTGAAGGGGTGACTGAAGCTTTCTTT
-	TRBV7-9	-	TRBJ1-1	CASSFTGGYPNTEAFF	TGTGCCAGCAGCTTTACAGGTGGATATCCAAACACTGAAGCTTTCTTT
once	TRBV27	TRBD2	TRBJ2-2	CASSPHSGKNTGELFF	TGTGCCAGCAGTCCACATAGCGGGAAGAACACCGGGGAGCTGTTTTTT
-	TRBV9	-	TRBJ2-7	CASSVEGREHEQYF	TGTGCCAGCAGCGTAGAGGGCAGGGAGCACGAGCAGTACTTC
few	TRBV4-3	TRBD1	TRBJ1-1	CASSQVRAAGGAFF	TGCGCCAGCAGCCAAGTAAGGGCGGCAGGGGGAGCTTTCTTT
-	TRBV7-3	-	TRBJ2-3	CASSFSPGGARNTQYF	TGTGCCAGCAGCTTCTCCCCGGGGGGCGCGCGGAATACGCAGTATTTT
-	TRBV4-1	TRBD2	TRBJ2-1	CASSQGGLAQISEQFF	TGCGCCAGCAGCCAAGGGGGACTAGCCCAGATCAGTGAGCAGTTCTTC
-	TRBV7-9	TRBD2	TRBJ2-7	CASSPGAGGFYEQYF	TGTGCCAGCAGCCCCGGCGCGGGAGGCTTCTACGAGCAGTACTTC
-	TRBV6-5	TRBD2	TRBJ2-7	CASRRRLAGVYEQYF	TGTGCCAGCAGAAGGAGACTAGCGGGAGTATACGAGCAGTACTTC
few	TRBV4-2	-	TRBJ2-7	CASSHSTGSSYEQYF	TGTGCCAGCAGCCATAGTACAGGGAGCTCCTACGAGCAGTACTTC
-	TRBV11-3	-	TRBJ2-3	CASSLLPDTQYF	TGTGCCAGCAGCTTATTGCCAGATACGCAGTATTTT
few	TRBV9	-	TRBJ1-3	CASSGPTATVSAAGNTIYF	TGTGCCAGCAGCGGACCGACAGCAACTGTAAGTGCGGCGGGAAACACCATATATTTT
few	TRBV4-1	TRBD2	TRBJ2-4	CASSQAGLAGTGGQNIQYF	TGCGCCAGCAGCCAGGCAGGACTAGCGGGAACTGGTGGGCAAAACATTCAGTACTTC
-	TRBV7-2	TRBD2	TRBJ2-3	CASSLDWTSGRYTQYF	TGTGCCAGCAGCTTAGACTGGACTAGCGGGAGATATACGCAGTATTTT